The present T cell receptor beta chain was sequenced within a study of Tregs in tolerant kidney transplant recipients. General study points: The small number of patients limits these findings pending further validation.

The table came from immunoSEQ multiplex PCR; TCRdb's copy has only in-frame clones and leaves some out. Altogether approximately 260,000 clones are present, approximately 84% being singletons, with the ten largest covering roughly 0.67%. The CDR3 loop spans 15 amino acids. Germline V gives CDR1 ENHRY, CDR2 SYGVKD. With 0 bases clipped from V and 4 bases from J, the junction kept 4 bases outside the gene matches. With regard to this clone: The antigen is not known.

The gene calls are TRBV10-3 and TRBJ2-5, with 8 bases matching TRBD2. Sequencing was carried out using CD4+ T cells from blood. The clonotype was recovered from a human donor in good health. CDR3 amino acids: CAISESWSGGETQYF. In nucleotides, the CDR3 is TGTGCCATCAGTGAGTCTTGGAGCGGGGGAGAGACCCAGTACTTC.